Listed below are T cell receptor beta chains from one sample, sequenced in a study of blood T cell repertoires in COVID-19. Profiling relied on immunoSEQ multiplex PCR, and the TCRdb table lists in-frame clones only, not all of them. The sample has about 52,000 clones; just under 90% are singletons. The specimen was peripheral blood. The receptors shown here come from a man older than 75 with active or convalescent COVID-19. Each CDR3 is given without its conserved first and last residue.

j_call v_call cdr3_aa
TRBJ1-5 TRBV7-9 ASSFGQVNQPQH
TRBJ2-5 TRBV30 ASKGQKETQY
TRBJ2-7 TRBV7-2 ASSTPTGSPYEQY
TRBJ2-7 TRBV5-1 ASSFARQGFYEQY
TRBJ2-5 TRBV19 ASSISGDGQETQY
TRBJ2-3 TRBV24-1 ATSDSQPGLEFHTQY
TRBJ2-1 TRBV4-2 ASSQGGKSSGQNEQF
TRBJ2-6 TRBV12-3/TRBV12-4 ASTPSGANVLT
TRBJ1-4 TRBV28 ASISGGGASSYQKLF
TRBJ2-1 TRBV27 ASSRGLAGYNEQF
TRBJ2-5 TRBV27 ASSPRLAGIQETQY
TRBJ2-5 TRBV21-1 ASSMVRTGQTQETQY
TRBJ2-7 TRBV6-5 ASSLQGNSYEQY
TRBJ2-1 TRBV5-6 ASSLGDRDGDEQF
TRBJ1-1 TRBV2 ASSEWTDLEAF
TRBJ1-4 TRBV3-1/TRBV3-2 ASSQGRQGGEKLF
TRBJ2-7 TRBV7-6 ASSPQDEQY
TRBJ1-2 TRBV7-9 ASSLPGNYGYT
TRBJ1-1 TRBV3-1/TRBV3-2 ASSQGKRGPLAHMNTEAF
TRBJ2-3 TRBV6-5 ASSYKGGLTDTQY
TRBJ2-1 TRBV18 ASSPPGLAVMEQF
TRBJ2-5 TRBV2 ASSDGGRGPETQY
TRBJ1-2 TRBV29-1 SVERTGTEVYGYT
TRBJ2-5 TRBV29-1 SVSVSETQY
TRBJ1-1 TRBV3-1/TRBV3-2 ASSRSGDTEAF
TRBJ1-2 TRBV6-4 ATSPLAGALNGYT
TRBJ1-5 TRBV10-1 ASSELGQGSNQPQH
TRBJ2-2 TRBV27 ASRPRIGTGELF
TRBJ1-6 TRBV7-2 ASSPDRNSPLH
TRBJ2-7 TRBV7-2 ASSSRTVDEQY